The T cell receptor beta chain described here comes from a study of control samples from healthy donors and cancer patients. Profiled with immunoSEQ multiplex PCR; TCRdb holds only in-frame clones, not every one. The sample includes roughly 170,000 clones, just under 95% of them seen just once. Sequenced input: blood. The TCR originated in a man aged 18 to 35 in good health.

CDR3 in amino acids: CASSFRGHSGNTIYF. In DNA, the CDR3 is TGTGCCAGCAGCTTCAGGGGCCACTCTGGAAACACCATATATTTT. The chain is built from TRBV5-8 and TRBJ1-3; D may be TRBD1 (6 bases). This CDR3 is 15 amino acids long. V was clipped by 2 bases and J by 0 bases, with 9 bases between them. Germline CDR1 and CDR2: SGHTS and YDEGEE.